This TCR beta chain was obtained from a study of blood T cells in healthy people across ages. Primers used in a second PCR of about 6 to 11 cycles were a sample-barcoded 5' primer and a J-beta primer mix. Via MiXCR, TCRdb re-called the 5' RACE reads, giving one row per CDR3 protein. The sample consists of about 1.8 million distinct CDR3 sequences, approximately 50% of them appearing once. Study-wide results and caveats: Changes in expanded clonotypes were possibly confounded, as the CMV status of donors was unknown. With unsorted PBMCs, a conclusive comparison of naive versus antigen-experienced cells was not possible. There was a strong correlation between TCR beta diversity and naive T cell percentage.

Peripheral blood was drawn, around 9.5 milliliters per donor. A single count supports this clonotype. The antigen is undetermined. The V gene's germline CDR1 is DFQATT and CDR2 SNEGSKA (reference sequence). The ends lost 5 bases at V and 10 bases at J; junction bases unmatched: 12. This CDR3 spans 14 amino acids. This TCR derives from a woman aged 40-49 years in good health. V usage is TRBV20-1 and J usage is TRBJ2-1, with 9 nucleotides matching TRBD2. The specimen was blood. Here the CDR3 reads CSAPGTSLGVEQFF. In nucleotides, the CDR3 is TGCAGTGCTCCCGGGACTAGCTTGGGGGTAGAGCAGTTCTTC.